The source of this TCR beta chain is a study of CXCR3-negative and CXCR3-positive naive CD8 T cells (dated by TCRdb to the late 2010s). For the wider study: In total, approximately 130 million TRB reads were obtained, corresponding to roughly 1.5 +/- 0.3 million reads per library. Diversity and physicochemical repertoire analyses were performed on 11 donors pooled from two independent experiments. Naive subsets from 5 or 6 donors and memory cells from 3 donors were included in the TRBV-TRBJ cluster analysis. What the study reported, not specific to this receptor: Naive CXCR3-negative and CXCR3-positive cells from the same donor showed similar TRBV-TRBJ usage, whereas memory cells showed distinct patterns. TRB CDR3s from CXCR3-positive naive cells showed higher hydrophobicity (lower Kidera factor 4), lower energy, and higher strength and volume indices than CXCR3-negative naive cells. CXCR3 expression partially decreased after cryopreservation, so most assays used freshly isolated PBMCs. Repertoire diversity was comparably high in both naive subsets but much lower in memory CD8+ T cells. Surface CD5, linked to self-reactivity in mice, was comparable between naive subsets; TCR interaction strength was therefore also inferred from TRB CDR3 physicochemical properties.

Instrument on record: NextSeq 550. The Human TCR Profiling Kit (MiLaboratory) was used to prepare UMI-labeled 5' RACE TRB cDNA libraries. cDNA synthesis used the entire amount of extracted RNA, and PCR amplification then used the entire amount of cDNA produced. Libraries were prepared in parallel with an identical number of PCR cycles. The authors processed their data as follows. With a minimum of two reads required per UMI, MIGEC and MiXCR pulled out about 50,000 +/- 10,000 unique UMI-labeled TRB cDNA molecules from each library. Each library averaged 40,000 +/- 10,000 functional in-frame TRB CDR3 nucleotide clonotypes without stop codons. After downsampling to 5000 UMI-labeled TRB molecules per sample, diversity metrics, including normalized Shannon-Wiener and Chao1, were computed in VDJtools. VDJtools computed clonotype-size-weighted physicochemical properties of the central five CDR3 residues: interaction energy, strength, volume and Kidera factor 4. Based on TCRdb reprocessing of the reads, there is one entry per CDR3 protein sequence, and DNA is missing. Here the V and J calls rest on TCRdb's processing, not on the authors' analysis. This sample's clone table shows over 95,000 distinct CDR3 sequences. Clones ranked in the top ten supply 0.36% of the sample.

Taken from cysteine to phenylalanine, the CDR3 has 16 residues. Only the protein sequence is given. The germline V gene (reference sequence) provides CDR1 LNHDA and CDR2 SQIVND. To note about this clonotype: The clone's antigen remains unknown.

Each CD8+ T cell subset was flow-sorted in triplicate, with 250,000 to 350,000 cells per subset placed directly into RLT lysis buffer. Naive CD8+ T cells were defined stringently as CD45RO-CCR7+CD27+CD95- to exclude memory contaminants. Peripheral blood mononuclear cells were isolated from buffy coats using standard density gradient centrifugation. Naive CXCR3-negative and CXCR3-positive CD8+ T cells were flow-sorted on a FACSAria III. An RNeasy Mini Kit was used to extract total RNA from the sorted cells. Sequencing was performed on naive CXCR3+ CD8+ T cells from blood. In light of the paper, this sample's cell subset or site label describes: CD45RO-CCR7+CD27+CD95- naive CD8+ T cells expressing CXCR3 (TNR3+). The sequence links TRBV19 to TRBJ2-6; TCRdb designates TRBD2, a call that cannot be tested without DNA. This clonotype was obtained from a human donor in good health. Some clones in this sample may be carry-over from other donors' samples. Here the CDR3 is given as CASSLMGLSGANVLTF.